This T cell receptor beta chain was sequenced in a study of T cells in Graves' hyperthyroidism and ophthalmopathy. CDR3 size: 16 residues. Germline V gene lookup returns CDR1 SGHNT and CDR2 YYREEE (reference sequence). V shed 4 bases and J 5 bases; nucleotides not matched to a gene: 14. Whole-study findings and limits: The majority of expanded thyroid clonotypes above 0.001 also appeared in blood. Progression to ophthalmopathy was predicted a median of about six months early.

Patients were excluded because of uncontrolled infection, other autoimmune disease, pregnancy or lactation. Thyroid ultrasound and orbital computed tomography, with clinical symptoms and serum thyroxine and TRAb, informed diagnoses. TCR beta CDR3 region amplification was performed from RNA transcripts. TCR CDR3 regions were first amplified by RT-PCR with HTBI primers. A single record per CDR3 protein comes from TCRdb applying MiXCR to the multiplex PCR reads. The sample includes fewer than 650,000 distinct CDR3 sequences, around 50% of them seen just once. This clonotype was observed at least ten times. As yet, its antigen is unknown.

V is TRBV5-4 and J is TRBJ2-5, with 7 bases fitting TRBD2. The receptor comes from an adult woman with Graves' disease, either hyperthyroidism or ophthalmopathy (not recorded which). Sequencing was performed on peripheral blood or thyroid tissue (not recorded which). CDR3 residues: CASSAGRGSGYETQYF. CDR3 sequence (DNA): TGTGCCAGCAGCGCCGGTCGCGGGAGTGGGTACGAGACCCAGTACTTC.